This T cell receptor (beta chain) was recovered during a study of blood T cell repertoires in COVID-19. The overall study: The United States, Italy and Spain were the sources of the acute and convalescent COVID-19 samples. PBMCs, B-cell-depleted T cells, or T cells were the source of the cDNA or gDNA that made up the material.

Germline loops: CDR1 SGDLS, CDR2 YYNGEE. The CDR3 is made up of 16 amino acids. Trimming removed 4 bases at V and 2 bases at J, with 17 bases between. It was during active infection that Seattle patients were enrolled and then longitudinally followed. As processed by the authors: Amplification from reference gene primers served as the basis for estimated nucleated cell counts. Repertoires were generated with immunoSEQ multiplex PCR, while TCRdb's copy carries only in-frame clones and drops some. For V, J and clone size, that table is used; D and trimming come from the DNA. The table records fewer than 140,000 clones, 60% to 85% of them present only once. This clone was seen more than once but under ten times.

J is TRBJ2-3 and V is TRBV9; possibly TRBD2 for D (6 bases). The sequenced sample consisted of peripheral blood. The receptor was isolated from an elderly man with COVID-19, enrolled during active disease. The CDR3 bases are TGTGCCAGCAGCTCGTACGGCTCGGGAGCCACAGATACGCAGTATTTT. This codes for CASSSYGSGATDTQYF. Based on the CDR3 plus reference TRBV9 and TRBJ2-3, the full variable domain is DSGVTQTPKHLITATGQRVTLRCSPRSGDLSVYWYQQSLDQGLQFLIQYYNGEERAKGNILERFSAQQFPDLHSELNLSSLELGDSALYFCASSSYGSGATDTQYFGPGTRLTVL.